This T cell receptor beta chain is from a study of blood T cell repertoires in COVID-19. As for the study in general: The study drew acute and convalescent COVID-19 samples from the United States, Italy and Spain. Sources were T cells, B-cell-depleted T cells, or PBMCs; the material itself was cDNA or gDNA.

Per the original methods: How many nucleated cells were present was estimated from reference gene primer amplification. Here immunoSEQ multiplex PCR was the method, and the copy in TCRdb shows in-frame clones only, minus some. Clonal size and the V and J genes are those of that table, whereas D and trimming came from the DNA. Found here are around 200,000 clones, roughly 80% of them singletons; the top ten hold roughly 15%. V was clipped by 5 bases and J by 7 bases, with 7 bases between them. The CDR3 length is 11 residues. Looked up from germline, CDR1 is KGHDR and CDR2 is SFDVKD. While infection was still active, Seattle patients were enrolled and then followed longitudinally.

The chain employs TRBV24-1 and TRBJ1-1; D is unresolved. The specimen sequenced was peripheral blood. This sequence originates from a woman aged 70-85 years with COVID-19, enrolled during active disease. CDR3 nucleotide sequence: TGTGCCACCAGTGTTGGCAATGAAGCTTTCTTT. It translates to CATSVGNEAFF.